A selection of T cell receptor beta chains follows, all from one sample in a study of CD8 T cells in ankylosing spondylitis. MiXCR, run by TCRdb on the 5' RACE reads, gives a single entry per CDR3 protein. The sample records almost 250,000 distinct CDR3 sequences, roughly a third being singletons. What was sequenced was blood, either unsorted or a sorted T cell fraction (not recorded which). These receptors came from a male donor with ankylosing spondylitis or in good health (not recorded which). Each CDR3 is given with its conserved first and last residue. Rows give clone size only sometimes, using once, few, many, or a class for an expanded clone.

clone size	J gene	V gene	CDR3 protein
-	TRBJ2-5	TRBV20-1	CSARDGLAGVGETQYF
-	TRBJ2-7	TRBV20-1	CSARDILAGVYEQYF
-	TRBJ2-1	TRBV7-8	CASSPALLAGGWNEQFF
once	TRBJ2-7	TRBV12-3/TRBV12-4	CASSFGYKGSYEQYF
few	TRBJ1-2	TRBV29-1	CSVEAVPNYGYTF
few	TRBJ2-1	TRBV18	CASSTERAAWDEQFF
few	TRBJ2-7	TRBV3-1	CASSHGAGEQYF
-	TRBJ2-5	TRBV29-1	CSVHRQDYQETQYF
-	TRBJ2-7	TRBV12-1	CASSSVQYF
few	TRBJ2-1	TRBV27	CASSLGGIVNEQFF
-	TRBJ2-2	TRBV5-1	CASSPTENTGELFF
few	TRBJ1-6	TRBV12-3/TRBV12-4	CASSPTGINSPLHF
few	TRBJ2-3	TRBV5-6	CASSFGLADTQYF
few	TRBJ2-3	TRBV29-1	CSAQRPDTQYF
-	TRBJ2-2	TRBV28	CASSSRDRAVGELFF
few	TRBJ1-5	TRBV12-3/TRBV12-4	CATGTGGVSNQPQHF
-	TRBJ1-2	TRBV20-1	CSATGTGYGYTF
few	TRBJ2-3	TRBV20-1	CSATPRPDTQYF
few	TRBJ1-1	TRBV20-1	CSAPGTAVNTEAFF
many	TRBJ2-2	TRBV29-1	CSARENTGELFF
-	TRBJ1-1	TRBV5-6	CASSPGADNTEAFF
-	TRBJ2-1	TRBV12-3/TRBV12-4	CASSSPGTGIDEQFF
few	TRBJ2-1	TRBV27	CASSAGTEHNEQFF
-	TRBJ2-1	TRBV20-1	CSATAGNYNEQFF
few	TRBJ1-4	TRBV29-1	CSVFTTRRTTNEKLFF
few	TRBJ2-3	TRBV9	CASSVTSGNTDTQYF
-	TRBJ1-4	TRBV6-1	CASREDGGPEKLFF
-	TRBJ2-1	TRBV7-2	CASSLRGLVEQFF
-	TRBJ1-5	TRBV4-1	CASSQSPDRANQPQHF
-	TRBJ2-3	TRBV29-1	CSVHLSLAGATDTQYF
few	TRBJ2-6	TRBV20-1	CSANRDGLQAGANVLTF
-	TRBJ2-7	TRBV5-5	CASSFSGGASGEQYF
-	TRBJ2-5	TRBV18	CASSPEVGRQETQYF
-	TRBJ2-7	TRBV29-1	CSVEVSGYGQYF
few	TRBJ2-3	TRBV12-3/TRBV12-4	CASRPGDTQYF
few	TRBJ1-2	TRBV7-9	CASSLEGYGYTF
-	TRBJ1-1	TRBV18	CASSPAMNTEAFF
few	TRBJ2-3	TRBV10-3	CAITPGGGTDTQYF
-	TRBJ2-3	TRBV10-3	CAISESAGGADTQYF
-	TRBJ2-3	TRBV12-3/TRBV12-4	CTSSLNSGTRRSTDTQYF
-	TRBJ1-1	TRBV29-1	CSVARQEGTEAFF
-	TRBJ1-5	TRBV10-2	CASSGDSGQPQHF
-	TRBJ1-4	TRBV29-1	CSVVTGGEKLFF
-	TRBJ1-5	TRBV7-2	CASSLGQPGKPQHF
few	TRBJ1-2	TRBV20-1	CSAIPGATGYGYTF
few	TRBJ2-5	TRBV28	CASSAGTGQETQYF
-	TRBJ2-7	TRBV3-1	CASSPEGFEQYF
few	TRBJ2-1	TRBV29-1	CSVWGVNNEQFF
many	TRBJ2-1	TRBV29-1	CSVPGPANEQFF
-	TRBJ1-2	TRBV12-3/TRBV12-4	CATVVMPYGYTF
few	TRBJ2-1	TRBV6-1	CASSARDGYNEQFF